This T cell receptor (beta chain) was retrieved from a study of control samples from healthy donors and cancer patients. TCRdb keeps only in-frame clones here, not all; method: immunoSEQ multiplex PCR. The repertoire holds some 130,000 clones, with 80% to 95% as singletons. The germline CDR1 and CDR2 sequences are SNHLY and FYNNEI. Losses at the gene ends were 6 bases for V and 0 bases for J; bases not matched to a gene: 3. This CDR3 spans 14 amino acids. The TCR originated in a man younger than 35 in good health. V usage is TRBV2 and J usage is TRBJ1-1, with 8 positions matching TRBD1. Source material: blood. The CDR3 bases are TGTGCCAGCAGGACGACAGGGGTGAACACTGAAGCTTTCTTT. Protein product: CASRTTGVNTEAFF.